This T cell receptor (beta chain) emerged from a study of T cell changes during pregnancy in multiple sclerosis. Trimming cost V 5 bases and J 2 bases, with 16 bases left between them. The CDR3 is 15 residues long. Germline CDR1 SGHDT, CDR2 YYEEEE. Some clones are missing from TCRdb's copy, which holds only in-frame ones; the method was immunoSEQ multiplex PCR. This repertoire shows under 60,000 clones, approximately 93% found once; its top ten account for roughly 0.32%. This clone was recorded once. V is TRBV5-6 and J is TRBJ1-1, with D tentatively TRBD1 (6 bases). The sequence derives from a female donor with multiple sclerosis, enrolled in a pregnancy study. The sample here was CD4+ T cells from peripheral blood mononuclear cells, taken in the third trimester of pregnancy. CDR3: CASSPGIRGNTEAFF. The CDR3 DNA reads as TGTGCCAGCAGTCCAGGGATCAGGGGTAACACTGAAGCTTTCTTT.